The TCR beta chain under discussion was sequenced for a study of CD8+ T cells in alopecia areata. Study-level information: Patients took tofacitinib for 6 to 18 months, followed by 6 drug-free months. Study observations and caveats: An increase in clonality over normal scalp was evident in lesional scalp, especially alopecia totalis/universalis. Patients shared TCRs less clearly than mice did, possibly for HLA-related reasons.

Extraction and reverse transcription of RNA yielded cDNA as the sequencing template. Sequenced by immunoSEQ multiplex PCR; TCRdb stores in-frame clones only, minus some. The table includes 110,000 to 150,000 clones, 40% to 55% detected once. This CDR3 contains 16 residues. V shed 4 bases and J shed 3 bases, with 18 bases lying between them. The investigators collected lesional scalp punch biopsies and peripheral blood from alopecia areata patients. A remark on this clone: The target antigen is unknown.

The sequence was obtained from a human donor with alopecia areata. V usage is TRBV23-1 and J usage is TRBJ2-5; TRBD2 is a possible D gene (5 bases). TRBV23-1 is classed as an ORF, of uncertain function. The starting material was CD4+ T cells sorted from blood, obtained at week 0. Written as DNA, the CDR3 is TGCGCCAGCAGTCCCCCGAGTAGACGGGAAAAAGAGACCCAGTACTTC. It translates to CASSPPSRREKETQYF.